One and the same sample provided the 27 T cell receptor beta chains below, sequenced in a study of T cell responses to AZD1222 COVID-19 vaccine. Only in-frame clones appear in the TCRdb table, and some are missing; sequencing was by immunoSEQ multiplex PCR. The sample shows fewer than 200,000 clones, around nine tenths of them seen only once. This sample comprised peripheral blood, obtained on day 0 of AZD1222 vaccination. Every receptor here comes from an adult in good health.

DNA of the CDR3: TGTGCCAGCACCTTGACAGGGGGCGGACAGCCCCAGCATTTT. Its protein is CASTLTGGGQPQHF. The chain links TRBV27 to TRBJ1-5; 10 positions agree with TRBD1. Germline CDR1 MNHEY, CDR2 SMNVEV (reference sequence). This CDR3 has 14 amino acids. Trimming at V came to 7 bases and at J to 7 bases, leaving 7 bases not matched to a gene.

The chain is built from TRBV28 and TRBJ2-3, with unresolved D. Trimming took off 2 bases at V and 8 bases at J, with 14 bases between the two ends. Germline CDR1 and CDR2: MDHEN and SYDVKM. This CDR3 spans 14 amino acids. For the CDR3, the DNA is TGTGCCAGCAGTTTAGGTCCCACGGTCGGTACGCAGTATTTT. It yields the protein CASSLGPTVGTQYF.

This clone was seen a few times. The genes are TRBV18 and TRBJ1-3, with 10 bases matching TRBD1. After removal of 3 bases from V and 0 bases from J, the junction contained 11 bases not matched to a gene. The CDR3 loop spans 19 amino acids. CDR1 and CDR2 (germline): KGHSH, LQKENI. The CDR3 DNA reads TGTGCCAGCTCACCTAATCCCGGGACAGGGGCCAGCTCTGGAAACACCATATATTTT. It is translated as CASSPNPGTGASSGNTIYF.

This chain links TRBV28 with TRBJ1-2; D not certain. CDR1 is MDHEN and CDR2 is SYDVKM in the germline V gene. The CDR3 contains 16 residues. Trimming shortened V by 8 bases and J by 8 bases, and 27 bases separated the two germline ends. CDR3 sequence: CASQTLRIYTMEGYTF. The CDR3 nucleotides are TGTGCCAGCCAAACGCTCAGGATTTATACTATGGAGGGCTACACCTTC.

This clone was counted between two and nine times. This chain uses TRBV9 with TRBJ1-3, with D maybe TRBD1 (6 bases). The CDR3 spans 14 residues. The ends were cut back, 5 bases at V and 4 bases at J, with 13 bases in the middle. The germline V gene encodes CDR1 SGDLS and CDR2 YYNGEE. The CDR3 DNA sequence: TGTGCCAGCAGTACCGTCGGGGGCGGAAACACCATATATTTT. Its protein product is CASSTVGGGNTIYF.

This chain joins TRBV28 and TRBJ1-2; D gene unclear. The CDR3 covers 12 residues. The germline V gene encodes CDR1 MDHEN and CDR2 SYDVKM. V dropped 8 bases and J dropped 4 bases, with 11 bases sitting between them. The CDR3 loop is CASLEGAYGYTF. The CDR3 DNA reads TGTGCCAGCCTGGAGGGCGCCTATGGCTACACCTTC.

The rearrangement uses TRBV18 and TRBJ2-3; D is uncertain. V gave up 3 bases and J gave up 8 bases, with 6 bases separating them. CDR3 length: 11 residues. CDR1 KGHSH and CDR2 LQKENI come from the germline V gene. CDR3 nucleotides: TGTGCCAGCTCACCCCCGGGTACGCAGTATTTT. Protein: CASSPPGTQYF. Combining the CDR3 with reference TRBV18 and TRBJ2-3 gives the whole variable domain NAGVMQNPRHLVRRRGQEARLRCSPMKGHSHVYWYRQLPEEGLKFMVYLQKENIIDESGMPKERFSAEFPKEGPSILRIQQVVRGDSAAYFCASSPPGTQYFGPGTRLTVL.

The genes are TRBV5-5 and TRBJ2-2; 8 nucleotides align to TRBD1. The CDR3 has 15 amino acids. V shed 4 bases, J shed 2 bases, and the junction held 4 bases outside the gene matches. Looked up from germline, CDR1 is SGHKS and CDR2 is YYEKEE (reference sequence). CDR3 DNA: TGTGCCAGCAGCCCGACAGGGGCCAACACCGGGGAGCTGTTTTTT. It codes for CASSPTGANTGELFF.

The genes are TRBV28 and TRBJ1-6; D is perhaps TRBD1 (6 bases). The CDR3 is 17 residues long. Germline V gene sequence: CDR1 MDHEN, CDR2 SYDVKM. Trimming left V 6 bases short and J 6 bases short, with 21 bases between. Written as DNA, the CDR3 is TGTGCCAGCAGCCTTAGGGGCAGGGGTTCGTTTAATTCACCCCTCCACTTT. It yields the protein CASSLRGRGSFNSPLHF.

The rearrangement joins TRBV28 to TRBJ1-5, with D tentatively TRBD1 (5 bases). CDR1 is MDHEN and CDR2 is SYDVKM in the germline V gene. The ends were cut back, 6 bases at V and 0 bases at J, with 12 bases in the middle. CDR3 length: 15 amino acids. For the CDR3, the DNA is TGTGCCAGCAGCCAGGACAACTATAGCAATCAGCCCCAGCATTTT. This gives the protein CASSQDNYSNQPQHF. Full variable domain (outside the CDR3, taken from reference TRBV28 and TRBJ1-5): DVKVTQSSRYLVKRTGEKVFLECVQDMDHENMFWYRQDPGLGLRLIYFSYDVKMKEKGDIPEGYSVSREKKERFSLILESASTNQTSMYLCASSQDNYSNQPQHFGDGTRLSIL.

The J gene is TRBJ1-2, the V gene TRBV29-1, with TRBD1 matching 9 bases. Losses at the gene ends were 7 bases for V and 2 bases for J; bases not matched to a gene: 8. The CDR3 is 14 amino acids. Germline assignment: CDR1 SQVTM and CDR2 ANQGSEA. Here the CDR3 DNA reads TGCAGCGCGACGCCCGGGACAGGGAACTATGGCTACACCTTC. Its protein product is CSATPGTGNYGYTF. The variable domain in full, completed from reference TRBV29-1 and TRBJ1-2, reads SAVISQKPSRDICQRGTSLTIQCQVDSQVTMMFWYRQQPGQSLTLIATANQGSEATYESGFVIDKFPISRPNLTFSTLTVSNMSPEDSSIYLCSATPGTGNYGYTFGSGTRLTVV.

This sequence joins TRBV5-8 and TRBJ1-2; D uncertain. This CDR3 is built from 14 residues. V lost 3 bases and J 8 bases, leaving 17 bases between the germline ends. Per germline, CDR1 SGHTS and CDR2 YDEGEE. The CDR3 DNA sequence: TGTGCCAGCAGCTCGGTTGAGGTTCGGGAGGGCTACACCTTC. This sequence encodes CASSSVEVREGYTF. Full variable domain (missing parts from reference TRBV5-8 and TRBJ1-2): EAGVTQSPTHLIKTRGQQATLRCSPISGHTSVYWYQQALGLGLQFLLWYDEGEERNRGNFPPRFSGRQFPNYSSELNVNALELEDSALYLCASSSVEVREGYTFGSGTRLTVV.

Only one count was recorded for this clone. V is TRBV18 and J is TRBJ1-1; 8 bases line up with TRBD1. The V gene's germline CDR1 is KGHSH and CDR2 LQKENI. V shed 3 bases and J 1 base; nucleotides not matched to a gene: 4. The CDR3 contains 15 residues. CDR3 in DNA: TGTGCCAGCTCACCGGGACAGGTGCGGAACACTGAAGCTTTCTTT. Translated: CASSPGQVRNTEAFF.

The chain is built from TRBV7-2 and TRBJ2-7, with 8 positions matching TRBD2. The germline V gene has CDR1 SGHTA and CDR2 FQGNSA. The CDR3 extends over 15 amino acids. The V segment lost 1 base and the J segment 1 base; nucleotides outside the gene matches: 3. Here the CDR3 DNA reads TGTGCCAGCAGCTTAGATGGGACTAGTTCCTACGAGCAGTACTTC. Amino acid sequence: CASSLDGTSSYEQYF. Complete variable domain (other parts from reference TRBV7-2 and TRBJ2-7): GAGVSQSPSNKVTEKGKDVELRCDPISGHTALYWYRQSLGQGLEFLIYFQGNSAPDKSGLPSDRFSAERTGGSVSTLTIQRTQQEDSAVYLCASSLDGTSSYEQYFGPGTRLTVT.

The chain employs TRBV4-3 and TRBJ1-5, with D hard to call. The CDR3 runs 13 residues. Trimming left V 0 bases short and J 6 bases short, with 6 bases between. Germline V CDR1 and CDR2: LGHNA, YSLEER. CDR3 in DNA: TGCGCCAGCAGCCAAGACTGGGCTCAGCCCCAGCATTTT. This codes for CASSQDWAQPQHF.

The chain joins TRBV30 to TRBJ1-1; D is undetermined. CDR3 length equals 14 residues. Germline V gene sequence: CDR1 GTSNPN, CDR2 SVGIG (reference sequence). The germline V and J ends were trimmed by 2 bases and 3 bases, with 13 bases remaining between them. The CDR3 sequence: CAWSPGRRDTEAFF. The CDR3 DNA follows: TGTGCCTGGAGTCCGGGTAGGAGGGACACTGAAGCTTTCTTT.

V usage is TRBV11-2 and J usage is TRBJ1-5; possible D gene TRBD1, 6 bases. The CDR3 loop spans 13 amino acids. The germline V gene encodes CDR1 SGHAT and CDR2 FQNNGV. The germline V and J ends were trimmed by 5 bases and 2 bases, with 7 bases remaining between them. CDR3 region: CASSRQGNQPQHF. CDR3 in DNA: TGTGCCAGCAGCCGACAGGGCAATCAGCCCCAGCATTTT.

This chain uses TRBV14 with TRBJ1-6, with a weak D call TRBD1 (6 bases). Looked up from germline, CDR1 is SGHDN and CDR2 is FVKESK. CDR3 length equals 14 residues. V dropped 4 bases and J dropped 10 bases, with 14 bases sitting between them. The CDR3 is CASSLIQGNSPLHF. In DNA form, the CDR3 reads TGTGCCAGCAGCCTAATACAGGGTAACTCACCCCTCCACTTT.

V usage is TRBV10-3 and J usage is TRBJ1-4, with 7 bases identical to TRBD1. The CDR3 has 12 amino acids. The trim removed 10 bases at V and 5 bases at J, leaving 4 bases unmatched. Germline V gene data show CDR1 as ENHRY and CDR2 as SYGVKD. The CDR3 here is CATGQVNEKLFF. DNA for the CDR3: TGTGCCACCGGACAGGTGAATGAAAAACTGTTTTTT.

This chain connects TRBV5-5 to TRBJ1-1, with no clear D. CDR1 SGHKS and CDR2 YYEKEE come from the germline V gene (reference sequence). The CDR3 is 14 residues long. V dropped 2 bases and J dropped 3 bases, with 11 bases sitting between them. Here the CDR3 DNA reads TGTGCCAGCAGCTTTGTGGATCGGGACACTGAAGCTTTCTTT. Translated: CASSFVDRDTEAFF.

This clone is a singleton in its sample. This chain uses TRBV28 with TRBJ1-2, with D unclear. The CDR3 extends over 13 amino acids. V was clipped by 4 bases and J by 8 bases, with 14 bases between them. Per germline, CDR1 MDHEN and CDR2 SYDVKM. The CDR3 here is CASSYKGFFGYTF. The CDR3 region has the DNA TGTGCCAGCAGTTATAAAGGCTTTTTCGGCTACACCTTC.

The genes are TRBV9 and TRBJ2-7; weak D call: TRBD1 (6 bases). Trimming pared 4 bases from V and 4 bases from J, leaving 18 bases between. Germline V CDR1 and CDR2: SGDLS, YYNGEE. This CDR3 comprises 15 residues. CDR3 DNA sequence: TGTGCCAGCAGCCCGGAGGCAGGCCAGGGGTACGAGCAGTACTTC. Protein: CASSPEAGQGYEQYF.

The gene calls are TRBV28 and TRBJ2-3; 7 bases fit TRBD2. The V segment lost 3 bases and the J segment 0 bases; nucleotides outside the gene matches: 9. The CDR3 contains 17 residues. Looked up from germline, CDR1 is MDHEN and CDR2 is SYDVKM. The chain's CDR3 is CASSFPATSASTDTQYF. CDR3 DNA sequence: TGTGCCAGCAGTTTCCCCGCTACTAGCGCAAGCACAGATACGCAGTATTTT.

V is TRBV6-1 and J is TRBJ2-6; 9 bases match TRBD2. V shed 1 base, J shed 0 bases, and the junction held 10 bases outside the gene matches. This CDR3 has 20 amino acids. Germline-derived CDR1 and CDR2 are MNHNS and SASEGT. The CDR3 DNA reads as TGTGCCAGCAGTGAAGGCGGGGCGGGAGGGGGATTCTCTGGGGCCAACGTCCTGACTTTC. Its protein product is CASSEGGAGGGFSGANVLTF.

The chain carries TRBV6-4 and TRBJ2-1, with 9 bases fitting TRBD2. CDR1 MRHNA and CDR2 SNTAGT come from the germline V gene. With 0 bases clipped from V and 3 bases from J, the junction kept 0 bases outside the gene matches. This CDR3 comprises 15 residues. This chain's CDR3 is CASSDSRGGYNEQFF. The CDR3 DNA follows: TGTGCCAGCAGTGACTCGCGGGGGGGCTACAATGAGCAGTTCTTC.

The chain combines TRBV2 with TRBJ1-1; no clear D gene. CDR3 length: 14 residues. V was shortened by 5 bases and J by 1 base, with 11 bases between the two germline ends. Germline values: CDR1 SNHLY, CDR2 FYNNEI. CDR3 bases: TGTGCCAGCAGTCACGACGGGGAGAACACTGAAGCTTTCTTT. Protein product: CASSHDGENTEAFF.

This sequence joins TRBV7-8 and TRBJ1-5, with a weak D call TRBD1 (5 bases). V was shortened by 6 bases and J by 2 bases, with 11 bases between the two germline ends. The CDR3 sequence is 14 residues long. Germline V gene sequence: CDR1 SGHVS, CDR2 FQNEAQ. CDR3 coding DNA: TGTGCCAGCAGACCAGACAGTCGCAATCAGCCCCAGCATTTT. Residues: CASRPDSRNQPQHF.